These 10 T cell receptor beta chains originate from one sample sequenced in a study of blood T cell repertoires in COVID-19. Sequencing used immunoSEQ multiplex PCR; TCRdb keeps in-frame clones, though not all of them. The sample lists about 68,000 clones, roughly 88% occurring once. Sequenced: peripheral blood. Source of these receptors: a human donor in a cohort sampled during active COVID-19.

The chain links TRBV7-2 to TRBJ2-2, with 9 bases lining up with TRBD2. There are 17 residues in the CDR3. The trim removed 3 bases at V and 8 bases at J, leaving 13 bases unmatched. Germline CDR1 is SGHTA and CDR2 is FQGNSA. The CDR3 DNA reads as TGTGCCAGCAGCTTTGGGCCGCCGGGACTAGCAGGGGGGGAGCTGTTTTTT. Its translation is CASSFGPPGLAGGELFF.

This chain uses TRBV3-1 (or the pseudogene TRBV3-2) with TRBJ2-1, with TRBD2 matching 7 bases. CDR1 and CDR2 from the germline V gene are LGHDT and YNNKEL (reference sequence). J was trimmed by 6 bases and V by 1 base; bases with no gene match: 6. The CDR3 spans 15 residues. In nucleotides, the CDR3 is TGTGCCAGCAGCCAAGCTCGACTAGCCGGCAATGAGCAGTTCTTC. It is translated as CASSQARLAGNEQFF.

This clone was observed once. The rearrangement links TRBV18 to TRBJ1-3, with 7 bases matching TRBD1. The CDR3 covers 15 residues. Unmatched junction bases numbered 6, after V lost 3 bases and J lost 4 bases. Germline assignment: CDR1 KGHSH and CDR2 LQKENI. The CDR3: CASSPDRARGNTIYF. For the CDR3, the DNA is TGTGCCAGCTCACCCGACAGGGCTCGGGGAAACACCATATATTTT.

The chain recombines TRBV11-2 with TRBJ2-3; D may be TRBD2 (6 bases). The CDR3 spans 14 residues. CDR1 is SGHAT, CDR2 FQNNGV, per germline. V lost 4 bases, J lost 2 bases, and 10 bases lay in between. CDR3 sequence: CASSSPGLTDTQYF. The CDR3 nucleotides are TGTGCCAGCAGCTCTCCGGGACTCACAGATACGCAGTATTTT.

This clone has only a few counts. The J gene is TRBJ2-3, the V gene TRBV27, with D possibly TRBD2 on 6 matching bases. The CDR3 spans 14 residues. The germline V and J ends were trimmed by 3 bases and 2 bases, with 9 bases remaining between them. Germline lookup yields CDR1 MNHEY and CDR2 SMNVEV (reference sequence). CDR3 coding DNA: TGTGCCAGCAGTTTGGCGGGGTTCACAGATACGCAGTATTTT. This sequence encodes CASSLAGFTDTQYF.

V usage is TRBV27 and J usage is TRBJ1-5; D gene uncertain. Between the trimmed V and J ends, which lost 5 bases and 7 bases, there was a span of 18 bases. The CDR3 is 15 residues long. Germline lookup yields CDR1 MNHEY and CDR2 SMNVEV (reference sequence). CDR3 DNA sequence: TGTGCCAGCAGTCACGACACCCCTTCGCGACAGCCCCAGCATTTT. It encodes CASSHDTPSRQPQHF.

This chain connects TRBV7-2 to TRBJ1-1; 11 bases agree with TRBD1. This CDR3 has 15 residues. Per germline, CDR1 SGHTA and CDR2 FQGNSA. The trim removed 5 bases at V and 2 bases at J, leaving 4 bases unmatched. The CDR3, as DNA: TGTGCCAGCAGCCCCCGGACAGGGGGCAACACTGAAGCTTTCTTT. As protein: CASSPRTGGNTEAFF.

The chain carries TRBV10-3 and TRBJ1-2; TRBD1 aligns across 9 bases. Losses at the gene ends were 6 bases for V and 4 bases for J; bases not matched to a gene: 12. The germline V gene encodes CDR1 ENHRY and CDR2 SYGVKD. The CDR3 spans 16 residues. CDR3 amino acids: CAIRITGQGDLYGYTF. The CDR3 region has the DNA TGTGCCATCAGAATAACGGGACAGGGTGACCTCTATGGCTACACCTTC.

The chain uses TRBV3-1 (or the pseudogene TRBV3-2) and TRBJ2-5; perhaps TRBD1 as D (6 bases). Trimming left V 3 bases short and J 4 bases short, with 12 bases between. Germline CDR1 LGHDT, CDR2 YNNKEL (reference sequence). This CDR3 is 14 amino acids long. This CDR3 reads CASSQVTGSETQYF. The CDR3 region has the DNA TGTGCCAGCAGCCAGGTTACAGGGTCAGAGACCCAGTACTTC.

This chain joins TRBV4-1 and TRBJ1-1; TRBD1 is a possible D gene (5 bases). V dropped 1 base and J dropped 0 bases, with 12 bases sitting between them. CDR3 length equals 16 residues. Per the germline V gene, CDR1 is MGHRA and CDR2 is YSYEKL. CDR3 nucleotide sequence: TGCGCCAGCAGCCAAGTGGGGGGACGGATGAACACTGAAGCTTTCTTT. Protein product: CASSQVGGRMNTEAFF.